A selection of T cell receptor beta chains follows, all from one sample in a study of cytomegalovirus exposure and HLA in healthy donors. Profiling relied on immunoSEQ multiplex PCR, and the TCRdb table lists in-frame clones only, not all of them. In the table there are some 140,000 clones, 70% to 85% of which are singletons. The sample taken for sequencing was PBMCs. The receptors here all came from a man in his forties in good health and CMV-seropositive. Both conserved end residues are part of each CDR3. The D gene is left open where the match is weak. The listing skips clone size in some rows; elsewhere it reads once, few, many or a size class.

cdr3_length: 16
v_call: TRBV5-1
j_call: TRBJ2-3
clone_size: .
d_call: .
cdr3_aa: CASSLGGLYGTDTQYF
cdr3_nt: TGCGCCAGCAGCTTGGGGGGACTCTACGGCACAGATACGCAGTATTTT

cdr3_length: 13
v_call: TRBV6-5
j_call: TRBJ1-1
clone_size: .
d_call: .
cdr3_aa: CASSTQGSTEAFF
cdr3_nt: TGTGCCAGCAGTACTCAGGGGAGCACTGAAGCTTTCTTT

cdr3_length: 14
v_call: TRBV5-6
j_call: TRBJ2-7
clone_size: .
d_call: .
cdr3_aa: CASRVLEIPYEQYF
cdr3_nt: TGTGCCAGCAGGGTTTTAGAGATTCCCTACGAGCAGTACTTC

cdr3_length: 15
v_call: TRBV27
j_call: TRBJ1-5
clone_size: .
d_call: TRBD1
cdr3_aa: CASSHRGPSNQPQHF
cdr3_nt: TGTGCCAGCAGTCACAGGGGCCCTAGCAATCAGCCCCAGCATTTT

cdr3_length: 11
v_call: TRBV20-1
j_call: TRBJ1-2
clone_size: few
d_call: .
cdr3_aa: CSASGRDGYTF
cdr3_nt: TGCAGTGCTAGCGGGCGGGACGGCTACACCTTC

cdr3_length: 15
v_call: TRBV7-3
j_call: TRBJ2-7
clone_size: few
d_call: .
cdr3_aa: CASSLLGGSSYEQYF
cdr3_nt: TGTGCCAGCAGCCTCCTCGGAGGCAGCTCCTACGAGCAGTACTTC

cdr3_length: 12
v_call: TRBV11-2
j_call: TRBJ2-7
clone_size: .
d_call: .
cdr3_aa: CASSLGRQAQYF
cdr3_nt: TGTGCCAGCAGCTTAGGGAGGCAAGCGCAGTACTTC

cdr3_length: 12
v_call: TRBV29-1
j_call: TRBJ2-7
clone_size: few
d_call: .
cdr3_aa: CSVVKAPGEQYF
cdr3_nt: TGCAGCGTTGTTAAAGCCCCGGGCGAGCAGTACTTC

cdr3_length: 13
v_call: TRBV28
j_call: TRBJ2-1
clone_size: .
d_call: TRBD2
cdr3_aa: CASVAGRYNEQFF
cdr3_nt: TGTGCCAGCGTAGCGGGAAGATACAATGAGCAGTTCTTC

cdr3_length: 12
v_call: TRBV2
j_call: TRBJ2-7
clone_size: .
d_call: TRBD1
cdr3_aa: CASIGQGYEQYF
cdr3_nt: TGTGCCAGCATCGGACAGGGGTACGAGCAGTACTTC